The 3 T cell receptor beta chains in this list originate from one sample, sequenced in a study of T cell repertoires in cytomegalovirus infection. In TCRdb, the reads were re-called with MiXCR into one record per CDR3 protein. The profile covers about 260,000 distinct CDR3 sequences, with roughly 13% appearing a single time and about 10% taken by the ten largest. The specimen was PBMCs. The receptors derive from a human donor in good health (CMV status not recorded). Some clones in this sample may be carry-over from other donors' samples.

The chain is built from TRBV6-6 and TRBJ1-5; TRBD1 agrees at 8 bases. CDR1 MNHNY and CDR2 SVGAGI come from the germline V gene (reference sequence). V trimming: 4 bases; J trimming: 7 bases; junction bases outside the gene matches: 6. The CDR3 covers 14 residues. CDR3 in DNA: TGTGCCAGCAGTTGGACAGGGTTCGAACAGCCCCAGCATTTT. Amino acids: CASSWTGFEQPQHF.

Worth noting for this clonotype: A much larger clone is a single base away; this may be a read error. This chain links TRBV4-3 with TRBJ2-7, with 7 bases that match TRBD1. The CDR3 extends over 18 amino acids. Germline values: CDR1 LGHNA, CDR2 YSLEER. V lost 0 bases and J lost 2; bases outside the gene matches: 13. CDR3 in DNA: TGCGCCAGCAGCCAAGAAAGCGAGGACAGGTGCTATACCTACGAGCAGTACTTC. Its translation: CASSQESEDRCYTYEQYF.

This clonotype was seen more than once but under ten times. The V and J genes are TRBV28 and TRBJ2-7, with D tentatively TRBD1 or TRBD2 (5 bases each). Germline V gene lookup returns CDR1 MDHEN and CDR2 SYDVKM. The CDR3 length is 15 residues. Trimming pared 3 bases from V and 0 bases from J, leaving 12 bases between. In DNA, the CDR3 is TGTGCCAGCAGTTTTGGGGAGACAGACTCCTACGAGCAGTACTTC. Residues: CASSFGETDSYEQYF.